This T cell receptor beta chain was sequenced during a study of radiotherapy plus CTLA-4 blockade in lung cancer. After removal of 8 bases from V and 3 bases from J, the junction contained 7 bases not matched to a gene. Germline loops: CDR1 MDHEN, CDR2 SYDVKM. The CDR3 sequence is 15 residues long. Profiling relied on immunoSEQ multiplex PCR, and the TCRdb table lists in-frame clones only, not all of them. The sample yields 40,000 or so clones, 60% to 75% seen once. The genes are TRBV28 and TRBJ2-3, with TRBD2 identical over 11 bases. The clonotype was recovered from a human donor with non-small cell lung cancer who had stable disease on radiotherapy plus ipilimumab. The material was peripheral blood, obtained from a patient treated with radiotherapy plus ipilimumab. CDR3 sequence (DNA): TGTGCCAGCTCTCCTAGCGGGGGGAGGACAGATACGCAGTATTTT. It is translated as CASSPSGGRTDTQYF.